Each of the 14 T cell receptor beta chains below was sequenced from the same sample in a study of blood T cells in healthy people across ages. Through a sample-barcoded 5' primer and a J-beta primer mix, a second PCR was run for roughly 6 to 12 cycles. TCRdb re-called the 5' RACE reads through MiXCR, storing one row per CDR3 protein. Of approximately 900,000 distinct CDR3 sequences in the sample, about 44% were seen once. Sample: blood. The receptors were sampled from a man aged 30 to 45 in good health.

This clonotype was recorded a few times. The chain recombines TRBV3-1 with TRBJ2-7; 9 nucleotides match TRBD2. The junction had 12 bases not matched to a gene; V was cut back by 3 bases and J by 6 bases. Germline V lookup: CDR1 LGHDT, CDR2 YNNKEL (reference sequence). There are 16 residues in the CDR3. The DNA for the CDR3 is TGTGCCAGCAGCCAGATCGGTGGTAGCGGGGGAACCGAGCAGTACTTC. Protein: CASSQIGGSGGTEQYF.

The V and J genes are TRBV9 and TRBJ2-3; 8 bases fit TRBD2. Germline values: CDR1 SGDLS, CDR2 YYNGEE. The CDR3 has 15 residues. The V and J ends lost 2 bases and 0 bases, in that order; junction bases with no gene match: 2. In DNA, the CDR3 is TGTGCCAGCAGCGTCGGGGGGGCTAGCACAGATACGCAGTATTTT. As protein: CASSVGGASTDTQYF. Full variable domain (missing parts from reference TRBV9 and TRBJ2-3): DSGVTQTPKHLITATGQRVTLRCSPRSGDLSVYWYQQSLDQGLQFLIQYYNGEERAKGNILERFSAQQFPDLHSELNLSSLELGDSALYFCASSVGGASTDTQYFGPGTRLTVL.

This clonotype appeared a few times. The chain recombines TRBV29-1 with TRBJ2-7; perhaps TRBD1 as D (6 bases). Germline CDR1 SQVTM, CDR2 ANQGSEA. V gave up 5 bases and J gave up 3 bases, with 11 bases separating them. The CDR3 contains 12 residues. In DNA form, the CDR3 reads TGCAGCGTTAACGCACAGGGCTACGAGCAGTACTTC. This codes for CSVNAQGYEQYF.

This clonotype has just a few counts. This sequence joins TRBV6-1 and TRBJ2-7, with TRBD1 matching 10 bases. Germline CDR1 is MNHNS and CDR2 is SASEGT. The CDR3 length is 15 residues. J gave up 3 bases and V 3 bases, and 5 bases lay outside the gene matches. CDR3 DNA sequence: TGTGCCAGCAGTGATTCCGGGACAGGGGACTACGAGCAGTACTTC. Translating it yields CASSDSGTGDYEQYF.

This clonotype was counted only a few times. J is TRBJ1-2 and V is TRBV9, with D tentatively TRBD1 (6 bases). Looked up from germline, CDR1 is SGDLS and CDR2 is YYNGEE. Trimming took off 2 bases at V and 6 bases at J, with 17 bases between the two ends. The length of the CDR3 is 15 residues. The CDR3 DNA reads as TGTGCCAGCAGCGTTAAGGCAGGGGATAGGGATGGCTACACCTTC. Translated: CASSVKAGDRDGYTF.

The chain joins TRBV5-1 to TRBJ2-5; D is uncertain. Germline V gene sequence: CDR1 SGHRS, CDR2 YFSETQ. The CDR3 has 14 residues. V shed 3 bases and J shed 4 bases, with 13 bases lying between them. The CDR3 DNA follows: TGCGCCAGCAGCTCCGGCGAGGTGAGAGAGACCCAGTACTTC. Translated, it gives CASSSGEVRETQYF.

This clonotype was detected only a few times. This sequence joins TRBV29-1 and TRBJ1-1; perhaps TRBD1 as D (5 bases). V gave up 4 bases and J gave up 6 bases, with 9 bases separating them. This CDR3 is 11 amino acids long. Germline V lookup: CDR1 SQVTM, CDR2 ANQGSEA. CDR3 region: CSVASTAEAFF. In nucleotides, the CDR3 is TGCAGCGTTGCCTCGACAGCTGAAGCTTTCTTT.

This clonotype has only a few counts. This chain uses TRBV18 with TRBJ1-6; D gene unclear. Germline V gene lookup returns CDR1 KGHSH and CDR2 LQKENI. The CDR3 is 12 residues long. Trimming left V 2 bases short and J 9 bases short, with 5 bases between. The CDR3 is CASSPSFSPLHF. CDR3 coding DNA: TGTGCCAGCTCACCAAGCTTTTCACCCCTCCACTTT.

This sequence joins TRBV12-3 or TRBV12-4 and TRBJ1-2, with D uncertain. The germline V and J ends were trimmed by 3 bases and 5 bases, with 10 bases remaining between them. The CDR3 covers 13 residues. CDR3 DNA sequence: TGTGCCAGCAGTTTGGCCCTCGAATATGGCTACACCTTC. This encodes CASSLALEYGYTF.

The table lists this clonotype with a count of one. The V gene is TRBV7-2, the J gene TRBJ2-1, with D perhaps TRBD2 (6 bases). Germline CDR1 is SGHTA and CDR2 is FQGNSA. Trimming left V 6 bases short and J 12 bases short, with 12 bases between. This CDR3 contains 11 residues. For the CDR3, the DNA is TGTGCCAGCAGATCTAGGGGAGGGCAGTTCTTC. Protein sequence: CASRSRGGQFF.

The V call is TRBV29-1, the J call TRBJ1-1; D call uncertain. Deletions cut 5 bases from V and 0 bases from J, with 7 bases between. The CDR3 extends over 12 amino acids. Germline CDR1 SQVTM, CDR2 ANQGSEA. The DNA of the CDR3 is TGCAGCGTTTCCTATATGAACACTGAAGCTTTCTTT. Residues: CSVSYMNTEAFF.

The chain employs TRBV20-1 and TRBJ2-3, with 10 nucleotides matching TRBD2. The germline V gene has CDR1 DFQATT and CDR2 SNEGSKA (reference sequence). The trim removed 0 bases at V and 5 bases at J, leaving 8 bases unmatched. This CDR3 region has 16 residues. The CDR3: CSARDEIAGGGDTQYF. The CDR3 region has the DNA TGCAGTGCTAGAGATGAGATAGCGGGGGGCGGAGATACGCAGTATTTT.

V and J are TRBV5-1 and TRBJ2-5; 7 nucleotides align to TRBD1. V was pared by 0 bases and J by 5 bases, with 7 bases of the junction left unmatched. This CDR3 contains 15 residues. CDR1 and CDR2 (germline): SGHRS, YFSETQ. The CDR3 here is CASSLDRGRGETQYF. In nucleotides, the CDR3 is TGCGCCAGCAGCTTGGACAGGGGACGTGGGGAGACCCAGTACTTC. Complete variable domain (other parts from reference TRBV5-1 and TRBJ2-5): KAGVTQTPRYLIKTRGQQVTLSCSPISGHRSVSWYQQTPGQGLQFLFEYFSETQRNKGNFPGRFSGRQFSNSRSEMNVSTLELGDSALYLCASSLDRGRGETQYFGPGTRLLVL.

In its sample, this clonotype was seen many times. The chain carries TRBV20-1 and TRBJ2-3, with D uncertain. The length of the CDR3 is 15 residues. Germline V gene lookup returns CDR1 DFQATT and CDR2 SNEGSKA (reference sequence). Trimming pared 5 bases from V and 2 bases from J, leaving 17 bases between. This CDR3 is CSALRGATITDTQYF. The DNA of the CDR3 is TGCAGTGCTTTGAGAGGTGCCACTATCACAGATACGCAGTATTTT.